This T cell receptor (beta chain) was identified during a study of blood T cell repertoires in COVID-19. Overall study: The United States, Italy and Spain were the sources of the acute and convalescent COVID-19 samples. Sources were T cells, B-cell-depleted T cells, or PBMCs; the material itself was cDNA or gDNA.

Germline CDR1 reads MNHEY; CDR2 reads SVGAGI. V lost 5 bases, J lost 1 base, and 3 bases stayed unmatched. The CDR3 totals 14 residues. Original analysis: Amplification of reference gene primers was used by the study to estimate nucleated cell counts. Using immunoSEQ multiplex PCR, the repertoire was profiled, and TCRdb retains in-frame clones only, with some absent. V and J calls and clone size follow that table, whereas D and trimming were derived from the DNA. The sample contains tens of thousands of clones, roughly nine tenths of which appear only once. This rearrangement joins TRBV6-5 to TRBJ2-7, with 9 bases lining up with TRBD1. Specimen: peripheral blood. This TCR came from a man aged 45-65 years with active COVID-19. CDR3 in amino acids: CASSIQGASYEQYF. The CDR3 DNA reads TGTGCCAGCAGTATACAGGGGGCATCCTACGAGCAGTACTTC.